The clone carrying this TCR beta chain was picked up one time. The target antigen is unknown. These data originate in a study of T cell responses to AZD1222 COVID-19 vaccine. Study at large: Pooling was applied to second doses at about 4 or about 12 weeks. Findings and limits, study-wide: Unmutated variant regions are reportedly targeted by nearly half of spike-specific TCRs. A mostly white British donor set with more females was recruited, and clonal diversity was possibly underestimated.

The V end lost 2 bases, the J end lost 0 bases, and 6 bases lay between the germline ends. From germline, CDR1 is SEHNR and CDR2 FQNEAQ (reference sequence). This CDR3 has 14 residues. Sequenced by immunoSEQ multiplex PCR; TCRdb stores in-frame clones only, minus some. Of roughly 120,000 clones listed, 70% to 90% are singletons. Sequencing was performed on peripheral blood, taken on day 0 of AZD1222 vaccination. The rearrangement joins TRBV7-9 to TRBJ2-3; D remains ambiguous. The TCR originated in an adult in good health. The CDR3 DNA sequence: TGTGCCAGCAGCTTAAGCATTAGCACAGATACGCAGTATTTT. This sequence encodes CASSLSISTDTQYF.